This T cell receptor beta chain was found in a study of graft-versus-host responses after intestinal transplantation. About the research overall: Recipients were all induced with anti-thymocyte globulin, then given tacrolimus and steroids for around three years. Findings and limits, study-wide: Patients who carried graft-donor T cell macrochimerism also had high graft-versus-host to host-versus-graft clonal ratios in their allografts. Researchers found GvH clones in recipient marrow, and some showed up first in ileum or blood.

This clone showed up just once. Its antigen is as yet unknown. Clones were read by immunoSEQ multiplex PCR, and TCRdb kept only the in-frame ones, dropping some. The profile shows some 95,000 clones, 90% to 95% of them singletons. The CDR3 runs 15 residues. V shed 4 bases and J shed 3 bases, with 15 bases lying between them. Germline-derived CDR1 and CDR2 are MNHEY and SMNVEV (reference sequence). The sample consisted of unstimulated CD8+ T cells sorted from spleen or lymph node cells, taken before intestinal transplant. The V and J genes are TRBV27 and TRBJ1-1, with D perhaps TRBD1 (6 bases). The receptor was derived from a human donor who received an intestinal transplant. CDR3 sequence: CASSSIQGADTEAFF. The CDR3 DNA is TGTGCCAGCAGTTCAATACAGGGCGCCGACACTGAAGCTTTCTTT.